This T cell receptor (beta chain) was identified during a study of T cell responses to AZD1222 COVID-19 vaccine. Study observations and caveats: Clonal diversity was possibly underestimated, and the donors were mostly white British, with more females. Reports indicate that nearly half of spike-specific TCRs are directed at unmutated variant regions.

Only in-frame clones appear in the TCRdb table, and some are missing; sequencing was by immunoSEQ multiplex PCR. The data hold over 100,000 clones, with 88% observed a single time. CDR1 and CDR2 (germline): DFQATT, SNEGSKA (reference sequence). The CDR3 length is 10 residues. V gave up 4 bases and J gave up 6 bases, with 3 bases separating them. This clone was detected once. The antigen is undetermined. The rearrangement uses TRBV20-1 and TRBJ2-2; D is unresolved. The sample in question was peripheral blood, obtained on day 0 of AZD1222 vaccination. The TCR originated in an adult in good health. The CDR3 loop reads CSAKAGELFF. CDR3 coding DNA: TGCAGTGCTAAAGCCGGGGAGCTGTTTTTT.